This T cell receptor (beta chain) came from a study of T cells in Graves' hyperthyroidism and ophthalmopathy. General study points: A median around 5.9 months before onset, the model predicted ophthalmopathy. A model built on 13 V-J features separated ophthalmopathy from stable hyperthyroidism. Blood held most thyroid clonotypes expanded above 0.001 frequency.

About this clonotype itself: What it recognizes is unknown.

The TCR beta CDR3 regions underwent amplification using RNA transcripts as the source. TCR CDR3 regions were first amplified by RT-PCR with HTBI primers. TCRdb redid the calling of the multiplex PCR reads with MiXCR, one entry per CDR3 protein. The table records roughly 700,000 distinct CDR3 sequences, 17% of them present only once. Sequencing was carried out using blood. This TCR was recovered from a man aged 50 to 59 with Graves' hyperthyroidism.

The CDR3 DNA sequence: TGTGCCAGCAGTGGCCTCAGGGGCCACGAGCAGTACTTC. Protein: CASSGLRGHEQYF. V and J are TRBV6-1 and TRBJ2-7; D might be TRBD1 (6 bases). The CDR3 length is 13 residues. Trimming took off 4 bases at V and 5 bases at J, with 12 bases between the two ends. Germline CDR1 and CDR2: MNHNS and SASEGT.